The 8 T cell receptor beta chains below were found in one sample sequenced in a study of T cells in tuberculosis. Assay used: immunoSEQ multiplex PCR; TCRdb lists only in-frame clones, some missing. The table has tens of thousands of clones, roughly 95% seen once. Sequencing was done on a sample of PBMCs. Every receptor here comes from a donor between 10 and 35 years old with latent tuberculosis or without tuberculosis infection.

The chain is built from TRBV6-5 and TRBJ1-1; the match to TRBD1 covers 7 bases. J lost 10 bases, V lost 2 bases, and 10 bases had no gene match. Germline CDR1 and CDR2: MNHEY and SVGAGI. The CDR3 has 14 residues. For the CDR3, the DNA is TGTGCCAGCAGTTACACCGACAGGGATGGCGGAGCTTTCTTT. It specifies CASSYTDRDGGAFF.

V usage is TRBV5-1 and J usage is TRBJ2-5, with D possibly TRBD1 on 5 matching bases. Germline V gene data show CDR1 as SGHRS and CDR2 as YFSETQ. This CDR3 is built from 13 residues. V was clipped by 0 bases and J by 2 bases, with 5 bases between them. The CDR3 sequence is CASSLGQQETQYF. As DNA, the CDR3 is TGCGCCAGCAGCTTGGGACAGCAAGAGACCCAGTACTTC.

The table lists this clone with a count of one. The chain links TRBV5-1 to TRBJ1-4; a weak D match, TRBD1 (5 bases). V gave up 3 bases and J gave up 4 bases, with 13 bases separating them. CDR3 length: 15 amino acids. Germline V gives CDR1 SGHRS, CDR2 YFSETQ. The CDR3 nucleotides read TGCGCCAGCAGCTGGGGGGTAACAGTTAATGAAAAACTGTTTTTT. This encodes CASSWGVTVNEKLFF.

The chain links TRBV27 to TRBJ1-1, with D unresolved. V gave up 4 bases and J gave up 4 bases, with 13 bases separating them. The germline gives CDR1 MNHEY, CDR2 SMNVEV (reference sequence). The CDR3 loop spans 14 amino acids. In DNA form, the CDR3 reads TGTGCCAGCAGTTACCTTGGGCCAGGCACTGAAGCTTTCTTT. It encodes CASSYLGPGTEAFF.

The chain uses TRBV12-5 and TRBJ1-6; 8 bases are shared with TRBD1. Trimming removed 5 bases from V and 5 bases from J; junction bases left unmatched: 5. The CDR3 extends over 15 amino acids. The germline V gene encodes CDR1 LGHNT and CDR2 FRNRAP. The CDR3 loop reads CASGRTGTNNSPLHF. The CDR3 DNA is TGTGCTAGTGGTCGGACAGGGACAAATAATTCACCCCTCCACTTT.

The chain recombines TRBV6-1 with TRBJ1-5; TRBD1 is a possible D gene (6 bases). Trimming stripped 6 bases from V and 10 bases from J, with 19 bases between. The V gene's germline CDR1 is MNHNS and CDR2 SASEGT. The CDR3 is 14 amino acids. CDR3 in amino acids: CASSSRDMGSPQHF. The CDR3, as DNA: TGTGCCAGCAGCTCCCGGGACATGGGGAGCCCCCAGCATTTT.

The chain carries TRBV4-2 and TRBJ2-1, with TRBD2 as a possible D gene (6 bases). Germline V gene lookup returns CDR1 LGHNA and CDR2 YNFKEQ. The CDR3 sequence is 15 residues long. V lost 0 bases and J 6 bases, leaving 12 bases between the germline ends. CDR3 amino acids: CASSQEGTYSNEQFF. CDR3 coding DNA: TGTGCCAGCAGCCAAGAGGGGACTTATTCCAATGAGCAGTTCTTC.

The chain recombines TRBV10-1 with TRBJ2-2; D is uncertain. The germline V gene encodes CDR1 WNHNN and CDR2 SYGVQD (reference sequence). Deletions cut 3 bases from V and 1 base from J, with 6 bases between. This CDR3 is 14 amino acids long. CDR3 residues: CASSDGWNTGELFF. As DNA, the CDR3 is TGCGCCAGCAGTGATGGCTGGAACACCGGGGAGCTGTTTTTT.